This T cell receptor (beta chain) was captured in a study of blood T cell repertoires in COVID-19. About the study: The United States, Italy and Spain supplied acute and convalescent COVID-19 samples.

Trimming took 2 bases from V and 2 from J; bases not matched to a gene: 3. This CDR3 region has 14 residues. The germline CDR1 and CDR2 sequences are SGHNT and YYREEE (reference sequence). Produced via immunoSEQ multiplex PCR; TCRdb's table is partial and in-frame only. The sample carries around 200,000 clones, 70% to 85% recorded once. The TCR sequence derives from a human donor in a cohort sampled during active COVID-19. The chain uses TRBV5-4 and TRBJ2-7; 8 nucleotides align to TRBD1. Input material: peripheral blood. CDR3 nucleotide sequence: TGTGCCAGCAGCTTAGGCAGGGGGCCCTACGAGCAGTACTTC. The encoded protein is CASSLGRGPYEQYF.